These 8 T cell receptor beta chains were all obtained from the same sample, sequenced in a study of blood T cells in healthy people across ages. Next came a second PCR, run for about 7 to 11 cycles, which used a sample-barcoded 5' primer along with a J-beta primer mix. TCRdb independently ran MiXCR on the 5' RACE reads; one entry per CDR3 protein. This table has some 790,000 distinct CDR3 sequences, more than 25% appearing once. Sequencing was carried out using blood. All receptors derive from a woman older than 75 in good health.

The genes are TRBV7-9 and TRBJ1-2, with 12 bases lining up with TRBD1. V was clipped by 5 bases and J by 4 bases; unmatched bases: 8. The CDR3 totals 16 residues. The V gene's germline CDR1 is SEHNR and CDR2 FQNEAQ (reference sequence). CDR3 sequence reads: CASSTVMGQGAYGYTF. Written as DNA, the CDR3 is TGTGCCAGCAGCACGGTGATGGGACAGGGGGCCTATGGCTACACCTTC.

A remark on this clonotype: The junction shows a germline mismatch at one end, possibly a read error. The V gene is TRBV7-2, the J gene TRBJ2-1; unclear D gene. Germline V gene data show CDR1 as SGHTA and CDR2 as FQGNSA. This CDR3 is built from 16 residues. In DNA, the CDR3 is TGTGCCTGCAGCCCCCGTGTCTCTACCTCCTACAATGAGCAGTTCTTC. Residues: CACSPRVSTSYNEQFF.

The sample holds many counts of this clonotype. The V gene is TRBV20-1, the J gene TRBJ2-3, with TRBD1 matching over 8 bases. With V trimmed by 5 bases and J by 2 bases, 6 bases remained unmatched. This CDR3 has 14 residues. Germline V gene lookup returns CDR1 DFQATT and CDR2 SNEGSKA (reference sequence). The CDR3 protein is CSAPGDRHTDTQYF. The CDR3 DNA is TGCAGTGCTCCGGGGGACAGGCACACAGATACGCAGTATTTT.

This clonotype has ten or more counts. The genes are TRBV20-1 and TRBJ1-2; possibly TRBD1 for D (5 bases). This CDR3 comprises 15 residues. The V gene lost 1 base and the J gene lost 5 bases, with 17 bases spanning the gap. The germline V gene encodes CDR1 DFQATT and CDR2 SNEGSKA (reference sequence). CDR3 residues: CSARGGRRAEYGYTF. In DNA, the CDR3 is TGCAGTGCTAGAGGGGGGAGGAGGGCAGAATATGGCTACACCTTC.

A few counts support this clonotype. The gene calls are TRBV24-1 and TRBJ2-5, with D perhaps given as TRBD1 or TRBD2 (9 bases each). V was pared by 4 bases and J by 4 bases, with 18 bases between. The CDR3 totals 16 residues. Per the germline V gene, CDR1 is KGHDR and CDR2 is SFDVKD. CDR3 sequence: CATSEPLAGQGETQYF. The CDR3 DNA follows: TGTGCCACCAGTGAACCGCTAGCGGGACAGGGAGAGACCCAGTACTTC.

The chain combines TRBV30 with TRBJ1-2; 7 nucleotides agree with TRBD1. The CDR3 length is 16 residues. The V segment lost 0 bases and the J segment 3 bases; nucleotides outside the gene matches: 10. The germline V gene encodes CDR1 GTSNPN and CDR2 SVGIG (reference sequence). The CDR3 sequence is CAWSVRGQQGYYGYTF. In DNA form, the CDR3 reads TGTGCCTGGAGTGTACGGGGACAGCAGGGATACTATGGCTACACCTTC.

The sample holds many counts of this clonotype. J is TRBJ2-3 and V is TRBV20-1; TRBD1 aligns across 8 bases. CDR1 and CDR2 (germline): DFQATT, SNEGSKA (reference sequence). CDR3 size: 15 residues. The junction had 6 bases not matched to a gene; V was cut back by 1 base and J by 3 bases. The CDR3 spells CSARGQGAGTDTQYF. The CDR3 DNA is TGCAGTGCTAGAGGTCAGGGGGCCGGTACAGATACGCAGTATTTT.

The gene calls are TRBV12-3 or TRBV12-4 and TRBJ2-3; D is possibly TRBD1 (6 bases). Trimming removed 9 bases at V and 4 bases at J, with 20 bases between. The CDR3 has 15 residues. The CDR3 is CASGVQRGGADTQYF. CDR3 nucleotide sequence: TGTGCCAGTGGGGTTCAGCGAGGGGGAGCAGATACGCAGTATTTT.